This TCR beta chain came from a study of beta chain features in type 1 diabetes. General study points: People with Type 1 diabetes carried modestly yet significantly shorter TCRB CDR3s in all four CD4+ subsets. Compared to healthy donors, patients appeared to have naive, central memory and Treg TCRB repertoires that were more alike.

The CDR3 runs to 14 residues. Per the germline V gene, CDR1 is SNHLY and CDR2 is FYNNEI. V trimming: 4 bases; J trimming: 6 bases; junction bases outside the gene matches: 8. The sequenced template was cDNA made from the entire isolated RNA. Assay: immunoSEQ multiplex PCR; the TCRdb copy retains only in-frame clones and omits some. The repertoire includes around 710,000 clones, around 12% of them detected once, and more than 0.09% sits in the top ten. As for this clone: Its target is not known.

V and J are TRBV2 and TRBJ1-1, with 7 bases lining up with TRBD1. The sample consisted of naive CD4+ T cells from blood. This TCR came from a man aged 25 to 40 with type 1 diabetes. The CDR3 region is CASSGEGGWSEAFF. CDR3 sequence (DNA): TGTGCCAGCAGTGGAGAAGGGGGCTGGTCTGAAGCTTTCTTT.